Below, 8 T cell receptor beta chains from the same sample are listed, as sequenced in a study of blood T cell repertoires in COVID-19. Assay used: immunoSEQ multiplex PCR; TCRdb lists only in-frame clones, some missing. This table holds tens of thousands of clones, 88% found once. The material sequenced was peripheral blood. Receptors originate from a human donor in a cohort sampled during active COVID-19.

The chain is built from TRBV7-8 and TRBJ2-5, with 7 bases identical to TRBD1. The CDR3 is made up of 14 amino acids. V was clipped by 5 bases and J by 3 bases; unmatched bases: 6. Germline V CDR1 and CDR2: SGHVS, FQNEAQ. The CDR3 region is CASSRGTAKETQYF. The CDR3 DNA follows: TGTGCCAGCAGCCGAGGGACAGCCAAAGAGACCCAGTACTTC. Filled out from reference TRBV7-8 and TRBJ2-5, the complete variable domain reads GAGVSQSPRYKVAKRGQDVALRCDPISGHVSLFWYQQALGQGPEFLTYFQNEAQLDKSGLPSDRFFAERPEGSVSTLKIQRTQQEDSAVYLCASSRGTAKETQYFGPGTRLLVL.

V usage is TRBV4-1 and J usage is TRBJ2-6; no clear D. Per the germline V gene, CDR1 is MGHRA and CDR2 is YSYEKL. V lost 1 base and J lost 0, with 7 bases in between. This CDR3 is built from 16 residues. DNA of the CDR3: TGCGCCAGCAGCCAAGTTCGGGTCTCTGGGGCCAACGTCCTGACTTTC. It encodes CASSQVRVSGANVLTF.

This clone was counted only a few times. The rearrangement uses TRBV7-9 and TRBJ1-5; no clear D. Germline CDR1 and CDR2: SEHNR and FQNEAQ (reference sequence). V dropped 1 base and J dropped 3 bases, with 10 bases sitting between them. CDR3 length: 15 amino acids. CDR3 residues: CASSLDIGDNQPQHF. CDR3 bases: TGTGCCAGCAGCTTAGACATCGGGGACAATCAGCCCCAGCATTTT.

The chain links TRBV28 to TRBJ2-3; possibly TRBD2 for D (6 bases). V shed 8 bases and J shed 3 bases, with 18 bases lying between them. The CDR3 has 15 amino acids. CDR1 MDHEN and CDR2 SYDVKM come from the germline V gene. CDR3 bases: TGTGCCAGCGGGACCCGGGCGGGGCTGACAGATACGCAGTATTTT. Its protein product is CASGTRAGLTDTQYF.

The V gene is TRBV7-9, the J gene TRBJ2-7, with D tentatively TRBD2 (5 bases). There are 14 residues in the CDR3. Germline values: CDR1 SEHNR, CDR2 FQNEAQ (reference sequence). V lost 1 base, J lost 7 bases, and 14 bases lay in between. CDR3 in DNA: TGTGCCAGCAGCTTAGAGCGGCCCGGGAAGGAGCAGTACTTC. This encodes CASSLERPGKEQYF.

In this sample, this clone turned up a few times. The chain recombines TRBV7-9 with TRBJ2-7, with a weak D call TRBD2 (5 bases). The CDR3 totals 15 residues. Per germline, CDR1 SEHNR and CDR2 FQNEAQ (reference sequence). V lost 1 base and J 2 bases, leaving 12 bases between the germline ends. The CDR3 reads CASSLGETPTYEQYF. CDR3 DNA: TGTGCCAGCAGCTTAGGGGAGACTCCGACCTACGAGCAGTACTTC.

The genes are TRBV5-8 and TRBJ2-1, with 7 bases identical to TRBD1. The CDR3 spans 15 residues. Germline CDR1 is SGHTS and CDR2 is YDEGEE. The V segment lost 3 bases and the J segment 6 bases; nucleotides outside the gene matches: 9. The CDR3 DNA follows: TGTGCCAGCAGCTGGGCCGGGACAGTGTCCAATGAGCAGTTCTTC. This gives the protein CASSWAGTVSNEQFF.

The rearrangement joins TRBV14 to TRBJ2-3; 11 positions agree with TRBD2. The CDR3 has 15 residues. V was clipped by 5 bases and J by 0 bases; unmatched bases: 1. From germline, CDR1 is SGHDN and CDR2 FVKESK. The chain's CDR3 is CASSTSGRSTDTQYF. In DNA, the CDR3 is TGTGCCAGCAGCACTAGCGGGAGAAGCACAGATACGCAGTATTTT.